This T cell receptor (beta chain) was recovered during a study of CD8+CD57+ T cells in acquired aplastic anemia. Sequenced patients had shown CD8+CD57+ cell expansion by flow cytometry. Genomic DNA acted as the template from which TCR beta VDJ combination and CDR3 sequence profiling were carried out. TCRdb reprocessed the reads with MiXCR, giving one entry per CDR3 protein. The sample has about 200,000 distinct CDR3 sequences, roughly 50% seen once; the top ten hold around 20%. The CDR3 covers 15 residues. The germline gives CDR1 LNHDA, CDR2 SQIVND (reference sequence). The V end was cut by 7 bases, the J end by 5 bases, with 21 bases between.

This sequence joins TRBV19 and TRBJ2-7; D possibly corresponds to TRBD1 (6 bases). This TCR derives from a human donor with aplastic anemia. The sample taken for sequencing was sorted CD4+, CD8+, or CD8+CD57+ T cells (not recorded which) from PBMCs. The DNA of the CDR3 is TGTGCCAGTACCCCGGGACACCAAACGAGAGACGAGCAGTACTTC. Translated, it gives CASTPGHQTRDEQYF.